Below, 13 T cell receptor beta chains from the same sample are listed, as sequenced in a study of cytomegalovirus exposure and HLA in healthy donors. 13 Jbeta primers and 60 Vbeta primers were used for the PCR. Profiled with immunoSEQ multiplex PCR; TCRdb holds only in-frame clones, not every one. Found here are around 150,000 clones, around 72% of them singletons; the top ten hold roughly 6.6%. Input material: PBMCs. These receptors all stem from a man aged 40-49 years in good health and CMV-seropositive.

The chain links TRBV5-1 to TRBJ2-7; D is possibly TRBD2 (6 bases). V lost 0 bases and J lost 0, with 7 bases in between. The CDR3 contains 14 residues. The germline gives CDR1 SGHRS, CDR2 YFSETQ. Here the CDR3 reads CASSLGGTSYEQYF. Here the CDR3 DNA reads TGCGCCAGCAGCTTGGGCGGGACCTCCTACGAGCAGTACTTC.

CDR3 loop: CASGSSTGDEQYF. The DNA of the CDR3 is TGTGCCAGCGGGTCCAGTACAGGGGACGAGCAGTACTTC. The chain uses TRBV7-2 and TRBJ2-7; 7 nucleotides align to TRBD1. The germline V gene has CDR1 SGHTA and CDR2 FQGNSA. The CDR3 has 13 amino acids. J was trimmed by 5 bases and V by 8 bases; bases with no gene match: 9.

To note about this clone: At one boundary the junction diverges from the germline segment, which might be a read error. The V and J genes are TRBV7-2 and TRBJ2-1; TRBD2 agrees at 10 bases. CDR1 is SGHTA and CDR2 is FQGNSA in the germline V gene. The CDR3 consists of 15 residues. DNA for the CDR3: TGTGCCAGCAGTTTAGCGGGGGGACGACACAATGAGCAGTTCTTC. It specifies CASSLAGGRHNEQFF.

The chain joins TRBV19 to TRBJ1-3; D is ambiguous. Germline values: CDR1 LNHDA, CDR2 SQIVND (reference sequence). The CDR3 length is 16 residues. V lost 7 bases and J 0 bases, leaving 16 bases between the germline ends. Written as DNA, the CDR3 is TGTGCCAGTAACCCAACGGGAGGAGGCTCTGGAAACACCATATATTTT. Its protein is CASNPTGGGSGNTIYF.

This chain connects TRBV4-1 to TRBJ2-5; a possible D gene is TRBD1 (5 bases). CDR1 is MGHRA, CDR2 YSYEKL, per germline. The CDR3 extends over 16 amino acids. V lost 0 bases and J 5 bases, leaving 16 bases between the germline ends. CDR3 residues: CASSQEGQGRRETQYF. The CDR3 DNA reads TGCGCCAGCAGCCAAGAAGGTCAGGGTCGCAGGGAGACCCAGTACTTC.

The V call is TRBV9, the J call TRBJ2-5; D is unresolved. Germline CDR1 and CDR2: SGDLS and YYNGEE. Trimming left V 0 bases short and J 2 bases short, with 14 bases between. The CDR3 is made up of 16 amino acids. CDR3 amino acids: CASSVAVTPIQETQYF. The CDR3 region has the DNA TGTGCCAGCAGCGTAGCTGTGACACCTATACAAGAGACCCAGTACTTC.

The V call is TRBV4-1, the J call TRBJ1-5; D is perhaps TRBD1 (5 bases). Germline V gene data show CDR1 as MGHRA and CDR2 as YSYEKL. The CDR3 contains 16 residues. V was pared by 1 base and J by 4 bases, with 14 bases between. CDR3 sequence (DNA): TGCGCCAGCAGCCAAGTACCGGGGGACTTAAATCAGCCCCAGCATTTT. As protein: CASSQVPGDLNQPQHF.

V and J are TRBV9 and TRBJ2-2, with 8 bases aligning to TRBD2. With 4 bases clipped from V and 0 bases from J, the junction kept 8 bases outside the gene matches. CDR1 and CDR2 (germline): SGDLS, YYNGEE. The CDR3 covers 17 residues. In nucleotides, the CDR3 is TGTGCCAGCAGCCCCCGTCGGGGGGGGGCGAACACCGGGGAGCTGTTTTTT. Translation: CASSPRRGGANTGELFF.

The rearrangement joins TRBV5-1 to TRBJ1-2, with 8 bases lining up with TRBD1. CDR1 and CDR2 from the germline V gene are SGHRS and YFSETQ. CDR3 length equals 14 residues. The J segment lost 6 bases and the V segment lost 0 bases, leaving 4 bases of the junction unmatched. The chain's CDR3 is CASSLVGDRNGYTF. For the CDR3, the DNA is TGCGCCAGCAGCTTGGTCGGGGACAGGAATGGCTACACCTTC.

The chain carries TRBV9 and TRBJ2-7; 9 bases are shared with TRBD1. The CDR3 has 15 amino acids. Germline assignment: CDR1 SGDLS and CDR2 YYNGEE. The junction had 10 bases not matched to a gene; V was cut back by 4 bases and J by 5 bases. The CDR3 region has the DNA TGTGCCAGCAGCCCAGGAGGGACAGGGTCCCACGAGCAGTACTTC. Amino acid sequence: CASSPGGTGSHEQYF.

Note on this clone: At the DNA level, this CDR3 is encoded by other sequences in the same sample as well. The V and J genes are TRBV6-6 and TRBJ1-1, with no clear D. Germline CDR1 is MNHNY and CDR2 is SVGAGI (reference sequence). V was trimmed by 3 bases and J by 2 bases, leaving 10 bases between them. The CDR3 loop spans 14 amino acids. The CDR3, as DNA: TGTGCCAGCAGTTATAGCGGGAGAAACACTGAAGCTTTCTTT. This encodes CASSYSGRNTEAFF.

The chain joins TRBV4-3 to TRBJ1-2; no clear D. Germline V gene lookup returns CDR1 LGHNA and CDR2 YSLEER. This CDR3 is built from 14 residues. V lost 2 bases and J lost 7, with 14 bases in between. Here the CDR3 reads CASSQLEGDRGYTF. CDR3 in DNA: TGCGCCAGCAGCCAACTAGAGGGAGATCGTGGCTACACCTTC.

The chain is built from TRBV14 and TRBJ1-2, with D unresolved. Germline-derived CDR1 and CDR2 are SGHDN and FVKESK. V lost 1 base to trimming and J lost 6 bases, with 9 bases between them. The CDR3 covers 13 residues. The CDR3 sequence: CASSQVEGNGYTF. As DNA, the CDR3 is TGTGCCAGCAGCCAAGTGGAGGGAAATGGCTACACCTTC. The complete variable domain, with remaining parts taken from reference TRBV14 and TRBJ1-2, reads EAGVTQFPSHSVIEKGQTVTLRCDPISGHDNLYWYRRVMGKEIKFLLHFVKESKQDESGMPNNRFLAERTGGTYSTLKVQPAELEDSGVYFCASSQVEGNGYTFGSGTRLTVV.